This T cell receptor (beta chain) was found in a study of identical twins. Study conclusions and caveats: Whereas memory repertoires showed no such difference, abundant cord blood beta clonotypes carried fewer insertions. Sharing of beta out-of-frame sequences by twins showed a weaker excess.

This clonotype was detected a few times. Its antigen is unknown. TCRdb itself ran the 5' RACE reads through MiXCR, one entry per CDR3 protein. This sample has 450,000 or so distinct CDR3 sequences, with approximately 14% found just once. After removal of 3 bases from V and 4 bases from J, the junction contained 6 bases not matched to a gene. The CDR3 runs 15 residues. The germline gives CDR1 KGHDR, CDR2 SFDVKD. This sample also belongs to another study, concerning yellow fever vaccine responses in identical twins.

Sequencing used CD4+ T cells sorted from blood. The source of this sequence is a woman under 30 in good health. The chain uses TRBV24-1 and TRBJ2-5, with 8 bases fitting TRBD1. CDR3 DNA: TGTGCCACCAGTGATCCAGGGGGCGTTCGAGAGACCCAGTACTTC. Translating it yields CATSDPGGVRETQYF.